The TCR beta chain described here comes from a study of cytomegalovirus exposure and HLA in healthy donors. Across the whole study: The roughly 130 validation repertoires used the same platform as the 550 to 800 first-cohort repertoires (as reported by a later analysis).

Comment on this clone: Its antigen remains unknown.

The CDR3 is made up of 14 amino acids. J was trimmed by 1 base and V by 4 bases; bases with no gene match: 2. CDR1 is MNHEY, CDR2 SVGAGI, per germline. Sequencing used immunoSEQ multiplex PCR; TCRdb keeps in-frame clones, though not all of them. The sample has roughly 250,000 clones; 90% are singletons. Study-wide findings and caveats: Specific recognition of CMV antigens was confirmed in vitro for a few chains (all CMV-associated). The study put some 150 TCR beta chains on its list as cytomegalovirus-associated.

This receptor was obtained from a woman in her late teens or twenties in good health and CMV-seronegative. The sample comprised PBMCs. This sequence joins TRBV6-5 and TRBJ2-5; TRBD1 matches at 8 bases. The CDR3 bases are TGTGCCAGCAGTTGGGGACAGGCCCAAGAGACCCAGTACTTC. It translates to CASSWGQAQETQYF.